This T cell receptor beta chain is drawn from a study of cytomegalovirus exposure and HLA in healthy donors. Study-level results: Later on, a genetic analysis was performed. It linked a missense variant in DCLRE1C with V- and J-gene trimming of TCR beta.

This clone was seen at least ten times. Antigen specificity is unknown. The PCR made use of 60 Vbeta and 13 Jbeta primers. Generated by immunoSEQ multiplex PCR, the TCRdb table keeps only in-frame clones and is missing some. The sample consists of about 73,000 clones, around 75% of them appearing once. The length of the CDR3 is 16 residues. Trimming cost V 4 bases and J 13 bases; bases outside gene matches: 17. In germline, CDR1 is SGHTA, CDR2 FQGNSA. The sample taken for sequencing was PBMCs. The chain links TRBV7-2 to TRBJ2-2, with TRBD1 matching over 8 bases. This sequence was found in a man aged 65 to 79 in good health and CMV-seronegative. In DNA, the CDR3 is TGTGCCAGCAGCTCAGAGCAAAGGACAGGGTCGGGTAGGCTGTTTTTT. Protein sequence: CASSSEQRTGSGRLFF.